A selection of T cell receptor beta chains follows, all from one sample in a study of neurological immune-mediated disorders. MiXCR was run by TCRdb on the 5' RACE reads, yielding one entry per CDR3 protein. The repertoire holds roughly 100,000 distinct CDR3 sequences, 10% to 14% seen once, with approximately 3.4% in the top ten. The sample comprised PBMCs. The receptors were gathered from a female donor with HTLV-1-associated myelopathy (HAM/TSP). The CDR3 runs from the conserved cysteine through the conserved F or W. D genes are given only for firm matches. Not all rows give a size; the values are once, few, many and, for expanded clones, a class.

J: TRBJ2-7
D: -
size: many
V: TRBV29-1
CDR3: CSVVPPQADHEQYF
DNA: TGCAGCGTTGTCCCCCCCCAGGCGGACCACGAGCAGTACTTC

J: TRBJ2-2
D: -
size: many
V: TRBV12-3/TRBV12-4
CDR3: CASSLQYTGELFF
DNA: TGTGCCAGCAGTTTACAGTACACCGGGGAGCTGTTTTTT

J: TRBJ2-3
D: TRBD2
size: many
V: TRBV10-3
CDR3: CAIGSGGIDQSTDTQYF
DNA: TGTGCCATCGGGTCGGGGGGGATCGACCAGAGCACAGATACGCAGTATTTT

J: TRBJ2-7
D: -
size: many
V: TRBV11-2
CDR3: CASSLTDSYEQYF
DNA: TGTGCCAGCAGCTTAACTGACAGCTACGAGCAGTACTTC

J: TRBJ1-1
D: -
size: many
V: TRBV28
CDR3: CASSLLDTEAFF
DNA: TGTGCCAGCAGTTTACTAGACACTGAAGCTTTCTTT

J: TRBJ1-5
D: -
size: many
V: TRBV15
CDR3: CATSRDNREAQHF
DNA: TGTGCCACCAGCAGAGATAACAGGGAGGCCCAGCATTTT

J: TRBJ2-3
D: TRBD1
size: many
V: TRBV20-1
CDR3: CSALVPWRDRRTDTQYF
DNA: TGCAGTGCTCTAGTACCTTGGAGGGACAGGCGTACAGATACGCAGTATTTT

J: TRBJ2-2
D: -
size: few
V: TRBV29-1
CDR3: CSAAVGTDTGELFF
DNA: TGCAGCGCCGCCGTGGGGACGGACACCGGGGAGCTGTTTTTT

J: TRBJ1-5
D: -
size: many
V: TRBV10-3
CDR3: CAISESGVSNQPQHF
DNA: TGTGCCATCAGTGAGTCCGGAGTAAGCAATCAGCCCCAGCATTTT

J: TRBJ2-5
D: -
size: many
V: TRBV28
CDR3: CASSFAGPHFEKETQYF
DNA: TGTGCCAGCAGTTTCGCCGGGCCTCATTTCGAGAAAGAGACCCAGTACTTC

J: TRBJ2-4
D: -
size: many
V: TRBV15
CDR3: CATSRDFDIQYF
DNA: TGTGCTACCAGCAGAGATTTTGACATTCAGTACTTC

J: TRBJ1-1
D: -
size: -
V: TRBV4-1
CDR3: CASSSDGYRRVTEAFF
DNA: TGCGCCAGCAGCAGTGATGGATACAGGAGGGTCACTGAAGCTTTCTTT

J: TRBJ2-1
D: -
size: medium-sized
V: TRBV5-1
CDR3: CASSLYLGGNEQFF
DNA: TGCGCCAGCAGCTTGTACCTAGGGGGCAATGAGCAGTTCTTC

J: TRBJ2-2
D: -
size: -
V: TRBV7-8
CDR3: CASSLGVPGELFF
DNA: TGTGCCAGCAGCTTAGGGGTTCCCGGGGAGCTGTTTTTT

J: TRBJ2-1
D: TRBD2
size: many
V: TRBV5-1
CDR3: CASSWTTSGGANEQFF
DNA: TGCGCCAGCAGCTGGACCACTAGCGGGGGGGCGAATGAGCAGTTCTTC

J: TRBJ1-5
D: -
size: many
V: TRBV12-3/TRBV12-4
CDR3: CASSPRGANQPQHF
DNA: TGTGCCAGCAGTCCCCGCGGGGCCAATCAGCCCCAGCATTTT

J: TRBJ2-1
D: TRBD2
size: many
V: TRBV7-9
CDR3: CASSLGRELDNEQFF
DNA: TGTGCCAGCAGCTTGGGGAGGGAGTTAGACAATGAGCAGTTCTTC

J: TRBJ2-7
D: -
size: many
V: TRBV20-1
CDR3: CSARRQAYEQYF
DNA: TGCAGTGCTAGAAGGCAGGCCTACGAGCAGTACTTC

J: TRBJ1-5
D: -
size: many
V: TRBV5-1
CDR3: CASSLAQHVSGQPQHF
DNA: TGCGCCAGCAGCCTGGCTCAACATGTTTCTGGTCAGCCCCAGCATTTT

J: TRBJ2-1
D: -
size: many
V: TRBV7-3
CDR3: CASSLSGGAYNEQFF
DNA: TGTGCCAGCAGCTTAAGTGGCGGCGCCTACAATGAGCAGTTCTTC

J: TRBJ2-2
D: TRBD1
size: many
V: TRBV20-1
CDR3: CSAPDRGTGELFF
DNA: TGCAGTGCCCCCGACAGGGGGACCGGGGAGCTGTTTTTT

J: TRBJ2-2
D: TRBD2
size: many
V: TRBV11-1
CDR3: CASRGVSLNTGELFF
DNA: TGTGCCAGCCGGGGGGTGTCACTCAACACCGGGGAGCTGTTTTTT

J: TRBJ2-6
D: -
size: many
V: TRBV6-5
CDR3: CASSYSLGSGANVLTF
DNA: TGTGCCAGCAGTTACTCGTTGGGCTCTGGGGCCAACGTCCTGACTTTC

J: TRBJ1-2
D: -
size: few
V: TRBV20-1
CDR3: CSAQETDYGYTF
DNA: TGCAGTGCCCAGGAGACAGACTATGGCTACACCTTC

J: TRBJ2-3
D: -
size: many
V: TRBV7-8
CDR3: CASSLEEGAPQYF
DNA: TGTGCCAGCAGCTTAGAGGAGGGGGCTCCGCAGTATTTT

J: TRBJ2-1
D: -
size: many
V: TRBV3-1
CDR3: CASSHMAEQFF
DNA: TGTGCCAGCAGCCACATGGCTGAGCAGTTCTTC